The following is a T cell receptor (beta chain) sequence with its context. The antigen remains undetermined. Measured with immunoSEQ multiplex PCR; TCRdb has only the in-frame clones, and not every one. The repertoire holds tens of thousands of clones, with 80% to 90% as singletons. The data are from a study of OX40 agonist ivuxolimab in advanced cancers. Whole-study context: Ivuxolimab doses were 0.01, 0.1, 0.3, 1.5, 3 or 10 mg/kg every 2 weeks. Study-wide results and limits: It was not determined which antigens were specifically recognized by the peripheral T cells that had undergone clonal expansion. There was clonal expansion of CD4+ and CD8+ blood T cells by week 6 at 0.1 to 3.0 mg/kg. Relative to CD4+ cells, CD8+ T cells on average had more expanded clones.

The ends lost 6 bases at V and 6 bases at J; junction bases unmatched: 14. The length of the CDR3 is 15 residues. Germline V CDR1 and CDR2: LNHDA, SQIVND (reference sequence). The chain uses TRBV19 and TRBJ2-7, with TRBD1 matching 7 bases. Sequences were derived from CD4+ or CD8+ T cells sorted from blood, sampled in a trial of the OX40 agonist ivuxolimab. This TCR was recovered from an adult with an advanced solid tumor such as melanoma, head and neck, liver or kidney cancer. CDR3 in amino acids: CASSPGTVREGEQYF. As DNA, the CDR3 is TGTGCCAGTAGCCCTGGGACAGTCCGTGAGGGCGAGCAGTACTTC.